This T cell receptor (beta chain) was profiled in a study of early T cells in non-severe SARS-CoV-2 infection (dated by TCRdb to about 2021). The study in broad terms: Because TCR sequencing was done on bulk RNA from unsorted whole blood, the alpha and beta chains could not be paired. Summary of the overall study and its limitations: Matching against VDJdb was skewed toward anti-spike CD8 responses, likely underestimated virus-specific expansions, and missed private and CD4 specificities.

This was a case-control study nested in a cohort of healthcare workers in London, UK, who had nasopharyngeal swab PCR tests and blood samples taken every week. Healthcare workers were recruited between 23 and 31 March 2020, during the week of the UK lockdown, and were followed weekly for up to roughly 15 weeks. This clonotype was counted ten times or more. It lacks a known antigen. No base qualities exist here, and no much larger clone lies one base off it. As encoded in the germline V gene (reference sequence), CDR1 is DFQATT while CDR2 is SNEGSKA. CDR3 length: 16 amino acids, cysteine to phenylalanine. Only CDR3 DNA is held: 48 bases, read in frame from base 1. V is cut back by 5 bases and J by 3 bases, with 8 bases in the junction unmatched. Preparation of the library involved 5' RACE. The sample was run on a NextSeq 500. To correct for sequencing error and PCR bias, the TCR library protocol tagged individual cDNA molecules with unique molecular identifiers. Both TCR alpha and beta chains were sequenced, and tight co-correlation was observed between alpha and beta sequence abundances in each sample. The source study handled its data this way. V gene, J gene and CDR3 annotation of TCR sequences was performed with Decombinator V4. TCRs were defined as expanded if a significant change between any two time points was detected under a Poisson model with p below 0.0001. TCR abundances were normalised to the total number of TCRs sequenced per sample and were expressed as counts per million. TRAV1-2 paired with TRAJ12, TRAJ20 or TRAJ33 defined MAIT TCRs, while TRAV10 paired with TRAJ18 defined iNKT TCRs. VDJdb, accessed 1 November 2021, was searched for CMV, EBV and SARS-CoV-2 annotated TCRs, with TCRs annotated for multiple antigens excluded. TCRdb trimmed public reads at Q25 via fastp, called clones via MiXCR and kept in-frame beta chains. Each CDR3 protein appears once, grouped with its most common genes and DNA. TCRdb's processing, not the authors' own work, is the source of the V and J calls. For this sample there are some 31,000 distinct CDR3 sequences; around 5.8% appear just once. The ten biggest clones cover approximately 5% of the sample.

This clonotype was sampled from an adult who was a healthcare worker with PCR-confirmed SARS-CoV-2 infection or an uninfected control (not recorded which). Sequenced sample: whole blood. Recombination joined TRBV20-1 with TRBJ2-1, with 12 middle bases fitting TRBD2. This receptor has the CDR3 CSAPPSGRAVYNEQFF. The nucleotides are TGCAGTGCTCCGCCTAGCGGGAGGGCAGTCTACAATGAGCAGTTCTTC.